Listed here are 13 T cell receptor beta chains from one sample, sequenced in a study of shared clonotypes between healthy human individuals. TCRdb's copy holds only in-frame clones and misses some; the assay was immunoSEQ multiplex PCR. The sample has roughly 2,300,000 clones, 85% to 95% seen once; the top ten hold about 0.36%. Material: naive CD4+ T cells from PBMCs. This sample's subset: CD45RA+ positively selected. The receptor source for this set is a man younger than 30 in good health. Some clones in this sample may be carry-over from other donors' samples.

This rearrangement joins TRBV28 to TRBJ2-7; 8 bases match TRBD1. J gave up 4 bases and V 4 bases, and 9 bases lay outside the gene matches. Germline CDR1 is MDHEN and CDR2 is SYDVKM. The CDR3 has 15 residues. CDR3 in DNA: TGTGCCAGCAGTTCGATGGACAGGGATTTATACGAGCAGTACTTC. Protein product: CASSSMDRDLYEQYF.

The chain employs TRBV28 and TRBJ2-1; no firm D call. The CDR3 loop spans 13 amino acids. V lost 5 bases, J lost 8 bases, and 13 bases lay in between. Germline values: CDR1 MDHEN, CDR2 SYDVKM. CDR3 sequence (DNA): TGTGCCAGCAGTCCGTCTCCATTAGATGAGCAGTTCTTC. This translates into CASSPSPLDEQFF.

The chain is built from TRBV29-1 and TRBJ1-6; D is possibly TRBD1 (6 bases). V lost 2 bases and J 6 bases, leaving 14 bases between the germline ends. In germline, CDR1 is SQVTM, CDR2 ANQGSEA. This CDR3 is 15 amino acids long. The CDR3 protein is CSVEIGGAGNSPLHF. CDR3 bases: TGCAGCGTTGAAATTGGGGGCGCCGGTAATTCACCCCTCCACTTT.

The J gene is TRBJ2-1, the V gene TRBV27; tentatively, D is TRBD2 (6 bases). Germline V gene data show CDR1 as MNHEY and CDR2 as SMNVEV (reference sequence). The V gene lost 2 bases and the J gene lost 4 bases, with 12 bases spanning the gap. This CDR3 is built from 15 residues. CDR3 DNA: TGTGCCAGCAGTTTAGGGGGGACCCAATACAATGAGCAGTTCTTC. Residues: CASSLGGTQYNEQFF.

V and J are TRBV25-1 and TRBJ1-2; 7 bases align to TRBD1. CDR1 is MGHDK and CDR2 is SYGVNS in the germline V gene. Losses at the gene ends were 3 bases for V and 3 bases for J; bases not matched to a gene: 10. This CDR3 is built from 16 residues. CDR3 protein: CASSDRPGQQHYGYTF. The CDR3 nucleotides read TGTGCCAGCAGTGATCGTCCGGGACAGCAACACTATGGCTACACCTTC.

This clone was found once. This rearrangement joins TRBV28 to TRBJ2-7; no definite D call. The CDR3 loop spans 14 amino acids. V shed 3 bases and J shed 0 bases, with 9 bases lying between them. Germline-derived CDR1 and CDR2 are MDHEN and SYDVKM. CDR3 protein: CASSFSGNSYEQYF. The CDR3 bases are TGTGCCAGCAGTTTTTCCGGCAACTCCTACGAGCAGTACTTC.

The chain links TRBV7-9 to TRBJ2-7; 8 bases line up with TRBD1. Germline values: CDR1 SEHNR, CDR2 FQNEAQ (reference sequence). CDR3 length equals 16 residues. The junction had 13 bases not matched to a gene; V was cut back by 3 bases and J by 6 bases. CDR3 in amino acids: CASSFKAWTGQFEQYF. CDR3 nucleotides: TGTGCCAGCAGCTTTAAGGCTTGGACAGGGCAGTTCGAGCAGTACTTC.

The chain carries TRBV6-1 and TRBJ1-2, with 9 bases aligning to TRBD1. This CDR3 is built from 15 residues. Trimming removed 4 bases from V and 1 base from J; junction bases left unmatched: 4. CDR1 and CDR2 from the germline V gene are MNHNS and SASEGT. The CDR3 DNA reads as TGTGCCAGCAGTGGGGACAGGGCAGATAACTATGGCTACACCTTC. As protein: CASSGDRADNYGYTF.

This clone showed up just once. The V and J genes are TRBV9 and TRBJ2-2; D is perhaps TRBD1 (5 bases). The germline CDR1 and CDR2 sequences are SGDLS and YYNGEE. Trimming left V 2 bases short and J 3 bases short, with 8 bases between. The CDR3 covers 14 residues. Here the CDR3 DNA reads TGTGCCAGCAGCGTCCGACAGTACACCGGGGAGCTGTTTTTT. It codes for CASSVRQYTGELFF.

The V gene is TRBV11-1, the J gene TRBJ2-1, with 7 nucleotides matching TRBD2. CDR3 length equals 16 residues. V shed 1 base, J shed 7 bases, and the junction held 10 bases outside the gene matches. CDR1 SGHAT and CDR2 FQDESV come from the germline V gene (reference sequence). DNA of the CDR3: TGTGCCAGCAGCTTAGGGCAGCGGGATGGGGGAAATGAGCAGTTCTTC. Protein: CASSLGQRDGGNEQFF.

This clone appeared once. The CDR3 loop reads CASRETADTEAFF. CDR3 DNA: TGTGCCAGCAGGGAGACTGCCGACACTGAAGCTTTCTTT. The rearrangement uses TRBV6-1 and TRBJ1-1; unclear D gene. The CDR3 consists of 13 residues. Deletions cut 6 bases from V and 3 bases from J, with 11 bases between. Looked up from germline, CDR1 is MNHNS and CDR2 is SASEGT.

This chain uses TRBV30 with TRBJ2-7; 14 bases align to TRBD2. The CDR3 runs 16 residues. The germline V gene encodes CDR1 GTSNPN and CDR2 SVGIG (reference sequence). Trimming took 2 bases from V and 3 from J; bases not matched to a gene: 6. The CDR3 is CAWSPRGLAGVYEQYF. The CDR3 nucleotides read TGTGCCTGGAGTCCCAGGGGACTAGCGGGAGTCTACGAGCAGTACTTC.

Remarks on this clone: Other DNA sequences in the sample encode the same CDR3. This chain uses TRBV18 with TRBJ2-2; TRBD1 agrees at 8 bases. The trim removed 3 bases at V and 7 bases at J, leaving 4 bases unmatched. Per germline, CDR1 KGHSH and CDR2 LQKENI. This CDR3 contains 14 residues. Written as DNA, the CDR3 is TGTGCCAGCTCACCCCAGGGGGCCGGCGGGGAGCTGTTTTTT. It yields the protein CASSPQGAGGELFF. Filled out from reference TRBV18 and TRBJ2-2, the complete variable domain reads NAGVMQNPRHLVRRRGQEARLRCSPMKGHSHVYWYRQLPEEGLKFMVYLQKENIIDESGMPKERFSAEFPKEGPSILRIQQVVRGDSAAYFCASSPQGAGGELFFGEGSRLTVL.